The sequence of this TCR beta chain was determined in a study of T cells after yellow fever vaccination. Study-wide results and caveats: Though weaker, the secondary response peaked faster, on day 5 versus 15. Clones from primary vaccination mostly reappeared after the booster (less than 98% CD4, just over 85% CD8).

MiXCR, run by TCRdb on the 5' RACE reads, gives a single entry per CDR3 protein. The table shows 100,000 to 150,000 distinct CDR3 sequences, with roughly 7.2% occurring only once. Per the germline V gene, CDR1 is SGHRS and CDR2 is YFSETQ. The CDR3 sequence is 15 residues long. Unmatched junction bases numbered 10, after V lost 3 bases and J lost 7 bases. Points on this clonotype: Its antigen is still unknown.

The rearrangement links TRBV5-1 to TRBJ1-2, with 9 nucleotides matching TRBD1. This sample comprised CD4+ T cells sorted from PBMCs, obtained approximately 40 days after the first yellow fever vaccination. The TCR comes from a man aged 18 to 30 who received the YFV17D yellow fever vaccine. CDR3 coding DNA: TGCGCCAGCAGCTCGCCGGGACAGGGTCTGCGTGGCTACACCTTC. Its protein product is CASSSPGQGLRGYTF.